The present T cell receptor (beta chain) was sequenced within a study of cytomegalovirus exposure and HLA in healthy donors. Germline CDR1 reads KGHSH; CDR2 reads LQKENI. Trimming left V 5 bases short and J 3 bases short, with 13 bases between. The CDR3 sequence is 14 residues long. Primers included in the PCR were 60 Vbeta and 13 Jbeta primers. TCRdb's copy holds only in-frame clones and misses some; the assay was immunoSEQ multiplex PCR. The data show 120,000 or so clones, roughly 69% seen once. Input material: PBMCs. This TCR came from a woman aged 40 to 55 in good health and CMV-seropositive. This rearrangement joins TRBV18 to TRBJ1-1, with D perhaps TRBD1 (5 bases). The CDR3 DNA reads TGTGCCAGCTCAGGGTCCGGGGGAGACACTGAAGCTTTCTTT. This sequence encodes CASSGSGGDTEAFF.